This T cell receptor (beta chain) was captured in a study of identifying expanded T cells in peripheral blood. CDR1 is GTSNPN and CDR2 is SVGIG in the germline V gene (reference sequence). This CDR3 has 13 amino acids. The V end was cut by 2 bases, the J end by 7 bases, with 9 bases between. Libraries were prepared by immunoSEQ multiplex PCR; TCRdb keeps only in-frame clonotypes and omits some of them. The sample has more than 75,000 clones, approximately 91% seen once. The sequencing sample was made of blood. The chain has TRBV30 and TRBJ1-6; D gene ambiguous. The receptor was isolated from a person aged 18-69 years in good health. In DNA form, the CDR3 reads TGTGCCTGGAGTCTAAGTGCCAATTCACCCCTCCACTTT. This sequence encodes CAWSLSANSPLHF.